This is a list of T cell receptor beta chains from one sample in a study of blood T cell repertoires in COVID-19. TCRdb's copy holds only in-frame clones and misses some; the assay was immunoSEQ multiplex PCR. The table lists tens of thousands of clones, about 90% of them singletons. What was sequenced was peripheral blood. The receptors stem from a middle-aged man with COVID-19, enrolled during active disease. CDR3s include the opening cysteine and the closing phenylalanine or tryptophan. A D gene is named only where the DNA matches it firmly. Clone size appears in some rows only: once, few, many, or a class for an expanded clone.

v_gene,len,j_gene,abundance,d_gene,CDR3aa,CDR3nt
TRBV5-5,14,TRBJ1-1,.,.,CASSLEFMNTEAFF,TGTGCCAGCAGCTTGGAATTCATGAACACTGAAGCTTTCTTT
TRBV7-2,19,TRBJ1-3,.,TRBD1,CASSLAPGQGSLGGNTIYF,TGTGCCAGCAGCTTAGCCCCGGGACAGGGATCCCTGGGAGGAAACACCATATATTTT
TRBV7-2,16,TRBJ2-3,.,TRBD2,CASSLTGTRGTDTQYF,TGTGCCAGCAGCCTTACCGGGACTAGGGGCACAGATACGCAGTATTTT
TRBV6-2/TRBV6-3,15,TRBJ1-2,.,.,CASSYSTIYDYGYTF,TGTGCCAGCAGTTACTCCACTATTTACGACTATGGCTACACCTTC
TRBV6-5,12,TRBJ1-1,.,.,CASMSRNTEAFF,TGTGCCAGCATGAGTCGGAACACTGAAGCTTTCTTT
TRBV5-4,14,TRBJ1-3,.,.,CASSQGSSGNTIYF,TGTGCCAGCAGCCAGGGGTCCTCTGGAAACACCATATATTTT
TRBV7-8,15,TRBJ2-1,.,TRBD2,CASSLGLAGVDEQFF,TGTGCCAGCAGCTTAGGACTAGCGGGAGTCGATGAGCAGTTCTTC
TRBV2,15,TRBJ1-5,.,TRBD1,CASSEQTGVSQPQHF,TGTGCCAGCAGTGAACAGACAGGGGTAAGTCAGCCCCAGCATTTT
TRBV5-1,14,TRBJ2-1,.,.,CASSILSGNNEQFF,TGCGCCAGCAGCATTCTTAGCGGCAACAATGAGCAGTTCTTC
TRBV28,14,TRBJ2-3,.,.,CASSRSGSTDTQYF,TGTGCCAGCAGTAGGAGCGGTAGCACAGATACGCAGTATTTT
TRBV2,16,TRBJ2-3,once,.,CAGRVRWALGTDTQYF,TGTGCCGGCCGCGTACGTTGGGCGCTGGGCACAGATACGCAGTATTTT
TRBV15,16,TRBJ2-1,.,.,CATSRGWVRTSNEQFF,TGTGCCACCAGCAGAGGTTGGGTGAGGACATCCAATGAGCAGTTCTTC
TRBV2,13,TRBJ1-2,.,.,CASSADSPHGYTF,TGTGCCAGCAGTGCGGACAGTCCCCATGGCTACACCTTC
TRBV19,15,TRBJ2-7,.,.,CASSMDSFNSYEQYF,TGTGCCAGTAGTATGGATAGCTTTAACTCCTACGAGCAGTACTTC
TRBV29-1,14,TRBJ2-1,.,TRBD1,CSVERPGGRNEQFF,TGCAGCGTTGAAAGGCCAGGGGGCCGCAATGAGCAGTTCTTC
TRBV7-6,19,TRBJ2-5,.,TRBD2,CASSHRTSGRRGARETQYF,TGTGCCAGCAGCCATCGGACTAGCGGGAGAAGGGGAGCCCGGGAGACCCAGTACTTC
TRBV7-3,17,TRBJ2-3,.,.,CASSLGRSGPSTDTQYF,TGTGCCAGCAGCTTAGGTCGAAGCGGACCTAGCACAGATACGCAGTATTTT
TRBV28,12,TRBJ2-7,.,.,CASSLAGYEQYF,TGTGCCAGCAGTTTAGCGGGCTACGAGCAGTACTTC
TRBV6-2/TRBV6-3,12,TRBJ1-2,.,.,CASSAGTKGYTF,TGTGCCAGCAGTGCCGGGACAAAGGGCTACACCTTC
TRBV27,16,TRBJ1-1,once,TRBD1,CASSSGPGTGYTEAFF,TGTGCCAGCAGTTCCGGCCCCGGGACAGGGTACACTGAAGCTTTCTTT
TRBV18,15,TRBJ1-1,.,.,CASSPLPTGGTEAFF,TGTGCCAGCTCACCCCTCCCGACAGGAGGAACTGAAGCTTTCTTT
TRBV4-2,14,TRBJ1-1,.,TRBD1,CASSQEGQGQGAFF,TGTGCCAGCAGCCAAGAGGGACAGGGCCAGGGAGCTTTCTTT
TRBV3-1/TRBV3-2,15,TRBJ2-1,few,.,CASSRYASTYNEQFF,TGTGCCAGCAGCCGCTACGCGAGTACTTACAATGAGCAGTTCTTC
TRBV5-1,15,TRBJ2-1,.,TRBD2,CASNPLAGVGNEQFF,TGCGCCAGCAACCCCCTAGCGGGAGTCGGCAATGAGCAGTTCTTC
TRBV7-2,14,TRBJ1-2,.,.,CASSPPGRGSGYTF,TGTGCCAGCAGCCCCCCGGGTAGGGGCAGTGGCTACACCTTC